A single T cell receptor (beta chain) is shown here with its context. The data derive from a study of human T cells and chemical hapten exposure. Described time point: patch test 2, 6 weeks after DPC sensitization. Regarding treatment: therapeutic diphenylcyclopropenone sensitization with weekly scalp DPC. The library gave individual cDNA molecules unique molecular identifiers. MiXCR, run by TCRdb on the RACE reads, gives a single entry per CDR3 protein. This table has 75,000 to 95,000 distinct CDR3 sequences, 8% to 13% appearing once. This TCR derives from a middle-aged man with alopecia areata. Some clones in this sample may be carry-over from other donors' samples. The material sequenced was whole blood, taken in connection with sensitization to the hapten diphenylcyclopropenone (DPC).

As DNA, the CDR3 is TGTGCCAGCAGCCCCCCAGCGGGAGGGGACATTCAGTACTTC. Protein: CASSPPAGGDIQYF. The rearrangement uses TRBV28 and TRBJ2-4, with 10 bases identical to TRBD2. Germline CDR1 is MDHEN and CDR2 is SYDVKM. The ends lost 6 bases at V and 8 bases at J; junction bases unmatched: 7. The CDR3 spans 14 residues. Full variable domain (remainder filled in from reference TRBV28 and TRBJ2-4): DVKVTQSSRYLVKRTGEKVFLECVQDMDHENMFWYRQDPGLGLRLIYFSYDVKMKEKGDIPEGYSVSREKKERFSLILESASTNQTSMYLCASSPPAGGDIQYFGAGTRLSVL.